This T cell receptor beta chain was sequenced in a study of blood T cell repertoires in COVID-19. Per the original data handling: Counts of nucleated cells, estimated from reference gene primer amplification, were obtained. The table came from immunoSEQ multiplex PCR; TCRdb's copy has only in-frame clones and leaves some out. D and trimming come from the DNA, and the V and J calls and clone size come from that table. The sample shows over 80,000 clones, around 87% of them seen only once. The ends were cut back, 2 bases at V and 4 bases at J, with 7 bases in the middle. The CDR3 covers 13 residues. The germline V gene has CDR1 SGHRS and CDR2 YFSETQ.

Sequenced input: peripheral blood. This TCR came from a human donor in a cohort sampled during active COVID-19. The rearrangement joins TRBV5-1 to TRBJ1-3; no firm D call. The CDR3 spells CASSLRVGNTIYF. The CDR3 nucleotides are TGCGCCAGCAGCTTACGGGTCGGAAACACCATATATTTT.